Following are 22 T cell receptor beta chains from one sample sequenced in a study of T cells after yellow fever vaccination (dated by TCRdb to the late 2010s). Library preparation used 5' RACE. This sample was sequenced with an Illumina HiSeq 2500. Starting from the raw public reads, TCRdb applied fastp trimming at Q25, assembled clones with MiXCR and retained in-frame beta chains. Every distinct CDR3 protein forms one entry, paired with its most common genes and DNA. In all, the sample holds about 73,000 distinct CDR3 sequences, and approximately 7.5% of those were seen once. The ten largest account for about 40% of the sample. The treatment or condition label on this specimen signifies: live attenuated yellow fever vaccine strain. Sample: CD8+ T cells sorted from PBMCs, taken on the day of the yellow fever booster vaccination. The source is a man younger than 45 who received the YFV17D yellow fever vaccine.

The chain recombines TRBV6-5 with TRBJ2-7; D is undetermined. Looked up from germline, CDR1 is MNHEY and CDR2 is SVGAGI. The CDR3 covers 13 residues. Trimming shortened V by 6 bases and J by 3 bases, and 12 bases separated the two germline ends. CDR3 protein: CASRPREDYEQYF. The DNA for the CDR3 is TGTGCCAGCAGACCCCGAGAGGACTACGAGCAGTACTTC.

At least ten counts were recorded for this clonotype. The rearrangement uses TRBV5-1 and TRBJ1-1, with D uncertain. V was cut by 0 bases and J by 5 bases, with 8 bases left in between. There are 13 residues in the CDR3. Germline loops: CDR1 SGHRS, CDR2 YFSETQ. CDR3 region: CASSLEPVTEAFF. CDR3 bases: TGCGCCAGCAGCTTGGAACCGGTGACTGAAGCTTTCTTT.

At least ten counts were recorded for this clonotype. This chain connects TRBV4-3 to TRBJ2-1; D remains ambiguous. The CDR3 length is 16 residues. The V and J ends lost 0 bases and 2 bases respectively, with 11 bases between them. The germline V gene encodes CDR1 LGHNA and CDR2 YSLEER. CDR3 in DNA: TGCGCCAGCAGCCAAGATAGAAGCAGAGCCTACAATGAGCAGTTCTTC. Translated: CASSQDRSRAYNEQFF.

The genes are TRBV12-3 or TRBV12-4 and TRBJ2-7; the D gene is possibly TRBD2 (6 bases). Trimming removed 7 bases from V and 0 bases from J, with 10 bases in between. The CDR3 loop spans 13 amino acids. This chain's CDR3 is CASISSDSYEQYF. The CDR3 region has the DNA TGTGCCAGCATTTCTAGCGACTCCTACGAGCAGTACTTC.

This clonotype was counted many times. This sequence joins TRBV28 and TRBJ2-3; no firm D call. V was pared by 4 bases and J by 0 bases, with 14 bases between. Germline V gene lookup returns CDR1 MDHEN and CDR2 SYDVKM. The CDR3 consists of 16 residues. CDR3 amino acids: CASSYKMTSSTDTQYF. CDR3 coding DNA: TGTGCCAGCAGTTATAAGATGACTTCTAGCACAGATACGCAGTATTTT.

Ten or more counts support this clonotype. This chain joins TRBV6-5 and TRBJ2-7; no clear D gene. The CDR3 is made up of 12 amino acids. V was clipped by 11 bases and J by 3 bases, with 14 bases between them. The germline V gene has CDR1 MNHEY and CDR2 SVGAGI. The CDR3 DNA is TGTGCCGTCAGAAACTTAAACTACGAGCAGTACTTC. Amino acid sequence: CAVRNLNYEQYF.

This clonotype was seen only a few times. The chain is built from TRBV10-2 and TRBJ2-1; 9 bases fit TRBD2. Germline trimming cut 6 bases from V and 3 bases from J; bases unmatched to any gene: 12. Germline-derived CDR1 and CDR2 are WSHSY and SAAADI. The CDR3 is made up of 17 amino acids. CDR3 coding DNA: TGCGCCAGCAGGATGACTAGCGGAAGCCGGAACTACAATGAGCAGTTCTTC. Amino acid sequence: CASRMTSGSRNYNEQFF.

This clonotype was detected a few times. The chain uses TRBV5-6 and TRBJ2-7; D is possibly TRBD1 or TRBD2 (5 bases each). The CDR3 extends over 16 amino acids. In germline, CDR1 is SGHDT, CDR2 YYEEEE. V was pared by 3 bases and J by 2 bases, with 18 bases between. CDR3 sequence: CASSSITGTPPYEQYF. In DNA, the CDR3 is TGTGCCAGCAGCTCGATAACCGGGACGCCGCCCTACGAGCAGTACTTC.

Many counts were recorded for this clonotype. The chain couples TRBV7-9 to TRBJ2-3; 9 nucleotides agree with TRBD2. From germline, CDR1 is SEHNR and CDR2 FQNEAQ (reference sequence). Trimming took 5 bases from V and 8 from J; bases not matched to a gene: 14. The CDR3 extends over 16 amino acids. This CDR3 reads CASSGNAVAGEVTQYF. CDR3 DNA sequence: TGTGCCAGCAGCGGAAATGCGGTAGCGGGAGAAGTTACGCAGTATTTT. Supplemented by reference TRBV7-9 and TRBJ2-3, the full variable domain reads DTGVSQNPRHKITKRGQNVTFRCDPISEHNRLYWYRQTLGQGPEFLTYFQNEAQLEKSRLLSDRFSAERPKGSFSTLEIQRTEQGDSAMYLCASSGNAVAGEVTQYFGPGTRLTVL.

This chain links TRBV12-3 or TRBV12-4 with TRBJ2-1; D unresolved. The CDR3 consists of 11 residues. Between the trimmed V and J ends, which lost 3 bases and 7 bases, there was a span of 4 bases. CDR3 in amino acids: CASSFDNEQFF. The CDR3 DNA reads as TGTGCCAGCAGTTTTGATAATGAGCAGTTCTTC.

This clonotype has only one observation. The genes are TRBV5-4 and TRBJ2-3, with D hard to call. Trimming pared 0 bases from V and 5 bases from J, leaving 7 bases between. CDR1 SGHNT and CDR2 YYREEE come from the germline V gene (reference sequence). The CDR3 covers 13 residues. The CDR3: CASSLERIDTQYF. The CDR3 DNA reads as TGTGCCAGCAGCTTGGAGAGGATAGATACGCAGTATTTT.

The J gene is TRBJ2-3, the V gene TRBV13, with TRBD2 matching 12 bases. CDR3 length: 17 residues. Germline values: CDR1 PRHDT, CDR2 FYEKMQ (reference sequence). The V gene end was trimmed by 5 bases and the J gene end by 2 bases; junction bases not matched to a gene: 8. CDR3 DNA sequence: TGTGCCAGCAGCGACGGACTAGCGGGGCACCTCACAGATACGCAGTATTTT. Encoded protein: CASSDGLAGHLTDTQYF.

This clonotype was seen ten or more times. The rearrangement links TRBV10-2 to TRBJ2-2; 7 bases fit TRBD2. The J segment lost 7 bases and the V segment lost 2 bases, leaving 10 bases of the junction unmatched. The CDR3 runs 16 residues. In germline, CDR1 is WSHSY, CDR2 SAAADI. The CDR3 coding sequence is TGCGCCAGCAGTGAGAGGCTAGCGGCTCCCAGCGGGGAGCTGTTTTTT. Translated: CASSERLAAPSGELFF.

The V gene is TRBV5-1, the J gene TRBJ2-7; 7 nucleotides match TRBD2. Per the germline V gene, CDR1 is SGHRS and CDR2 is YFSETQ. The V and J ends lost 0 bases and 4 bases, in that order; junction bases with no gene match: 7. The CDR3 length is 15 residues. For the CDR3, the DNA is TGCGCCAGCAGCTTGGGGGGGGAGGGATGGTACGAGCAGTACTTC. Its protein product is CASSLGGEGWYEQYF.

This clonotype was recorded many times. The V call is TRBV7-6, the J call TRBJ2-1; a weak D match, TRBD2 (5 bases). CDR3 length: 15 amino acids. Germline CDR1 is SGHVS and CDR2 is FNYEAQ. V lost 1 base and J 9 bases, leaving 16 bases between the germline ends. The DNA for the CDR3 is TGTGCCAGCAGCTTAGATCCGGGGTCAAGAGGTGAGCAGTTCTTC. Translating it yields CASSLDPGSRGEQFF.

There are a few counts of this clonotype. The J gene is TRBJ2-1, the V gene TRBV7-9, with 7 nucleotides matching TRBD1. The germline CDR1 and CDR2 sequences are SEHNR and FQNEAQ (reference sequence). Trimming cost V 4 bases and J 2 bases; bases outside gene matches: 5. CDR3 length: 15 amino acids. This chain's CDR3 is CASSSSGTAYNEQFF. The CDR3 DNA sequence: TGTGCCAGCAGCTCATCGGGGACAGCCTACAATGAGCAGTTCTTC.

A few counts support this clonotype. This chain joins TRBV4-1 and TRBJ2-5; either TRBD1 or TRBD2 may supply D (5 bases each). This CDR3 is built from 12 residues. Germline CDR1 and CDR2: MGHRA and YSYEKL. V was trimmed by 3 bases and J by 4 bases, leaving 6 bases between them. Here the CDR3 reads CASSQRGETQYF. The CDR3 DNA sequence: TGCGCCAGCAGCCAGAGGGGAGAGACCCAGTACTTC.

The table lists this clonotype with a few counts. The chain combines TRBV20-1 with TRBJ2-5, with a tentative D call TRBD2 (5 bases). Looked up from germline, CDR1 is DFQATT and CDR2 is SNEGSKA (reference sequence). Trimming left V 1 base short and J 5 bases short, with 14 bases between. This CDR3 has 14 residues. This CDR3 reads CSARVAGGAETQYF. DNA of the CDR3: TGCAGTGCTAGAGTGGCTGGAGGCGCGGAGACCCAGTACTTC.

In its sample, this clonotype was seen a few times. The rearrangement links TRBV12-3 or TRBV12-4 to TRBJ2-7; 7 bases agree with TRBD2. V shed 8 bases and J 3 bases; nucleotides not matched to a gene: 7. The CDR3 runs 13 residues. The CDR3 DNA follows: TGTGCCAGCTGGGGGGGAAAGGACTACGAGCAGTACTTC. Residues: CASWGGKDYEQYF.

This clonotype was seen only a few times. V gene TRBV12-3 or TRBV12-4 combines with J gene TRBJ2-7; 8 bases are shared with TRBD1. With 0 bases clipped from V and 5 bases from J, the junction kept 6 bases outside the gene matches. The CDR3 contains 15 residues. CDR3 sequence: CASSLAFGQGDEQYF. CDR3 nucleotide sequence: TGTGCCAGCAGTTTAGCGTTTGGACAGGGAGACGAGCAGTACTTC.

This clonotype appeared a few times. The V gene is TRBV7-2, the J gene TRBJ2-3; maybe TRBD1 (5 bases). The germline V gene has CDR1 SGHTA and CDR2 FQGNSA. The CDR3 totals 15 residues. Trimming removed 7 bases at V and 2 bases at J, with 16 bases between. DNA for the CDR3: TGTGCCAGCAACTTTGGGGCTGCCTTCACAGATACGCAGTATTTT. This encodes CASNFGAAFTDTQYF.

The rearrangement joins TRBV6-5 to TRBJ2-7; D not certain. The germline V gene has CDR1 MNHEY and CDR2 SVGAGI. The V end was cut by 2 bases, the J end by 2 bases, with 10 bases between. CDR3 length: 14 amino acids. CDR3 loop: CASSYAGPTYEQYF. CDR3 in DNA: TGTGCCAGCAGTTACGCTGGCCCAACCTACGAGCAGTACTTC.